This entry describes one T cell receptor (beta chain). Other nucleotide sequences in the sample specify the same CDR3. TCRdb keeps only in-frame clones here, not all; method: immunoSEQ multiplex PCR. The sample records 360,000 or so clones, around 86% being singletons. This sample is drawn from a study of Ad26.COV2.S vaccination and SARS-CoV-2 variants. V was clipped by 4 bases and J by 0 bases, with 6 bases between them. The CDR3 is made up of 13 amino acids. Treatment specified: 15 to 20 received Ad26.COV2.S at low or high dose, single or two shots; about 5 received placebo; per-sample allocation not given. Sampling happened 63 days after the first vaccine or placebo injection.

The sample consisted of peripheral blood, taken in a trial of Ad26.COV2.S vaccine versus placebo. The genes are TRBV12-3 or TRBV12-4 and TRBJ1-1; no definite D call. This clonotype was sampled from a person between 18 and 65 years old who received the Ad26.COV2.S COVID-19 vaccine or a placebo. The CDR3 coding sequence is TGTGCCAGCAGTTCCCCAGTGAACACTGAAGCTTTCTTT. Translated: CASSSPVNTEAFF.